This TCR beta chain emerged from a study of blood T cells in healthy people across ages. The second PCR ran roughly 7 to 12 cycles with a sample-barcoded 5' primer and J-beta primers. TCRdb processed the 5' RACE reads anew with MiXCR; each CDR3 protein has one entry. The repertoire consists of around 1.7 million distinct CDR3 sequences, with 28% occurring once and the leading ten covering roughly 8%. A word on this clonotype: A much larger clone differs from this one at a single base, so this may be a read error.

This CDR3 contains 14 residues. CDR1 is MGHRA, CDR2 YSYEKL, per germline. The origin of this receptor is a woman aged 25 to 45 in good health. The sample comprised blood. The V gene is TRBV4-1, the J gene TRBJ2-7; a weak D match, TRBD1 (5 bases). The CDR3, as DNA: TGCGCCAGCAACCAAGATCATCCAGGGTACGAGCAGTACTTC. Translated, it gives CASNQDHPGYEQYF.